This TCR beta chain was sequenced in a study of tumor and adjacent non-tumor tissue in lung cancer. Germline-derived CDR1 and CDR2 are SEHNR and FQNEAQ (reference sequence). This CDR3 is built from 14 residues. No cell sorting was done before RNA was extracted from the tissue. Between August and November 2014, newly diagnosed, chemotherapy-naive lung cancer patients underwent thoracic surgery in China. Three rounds of nested PCR, following a modified ARM-PCR protocol, produced the TCRbeta library. TCRdb reprocessed the multiplex PCR reads with MiXCR, giving one entry per CDR3 protein. The profile shows 100,000 to 120,000 distinct CDR3 sequences, around 82% of them singletons. For this clonotype: A read error may account for a junction end that differs from germline.

The genes are TRBV7-9 and TRBJ2-4; TRBD2 is a possible D gene (5 bases). Sequencing was carried out using lung tumor tissue. The clonotype was recovered from a man aged 65 to 79 with non-small cell lung cancer. CDR3 amino acids: CASSLLPGKNNQYF. CDR3 DNA: TGTGCCAGCAGCTTACTACCGGGGAAAAACAATCAGTACTTC.